This TCR beta chain stems from a study of regulatory T cells in long-lasting Graves disease. Study-wide background: Under 3 months of antithyroid drugs had been taken by newly diagnosed Graves' patients.

This CDR3 region has 12 residues. In germline, CDR1 is SEHNR, CDR2 FQNEAQ (reference sequence). Germline trimming cut 6 bases from V and 9 bases from J; bases unmatched to any gene: 5. Study-wide results and limits: TRBV28 was favored in persistent disease, as were TRBJ1-2 and TRBJ2-5.

This clonotype was recorded at least ten times. Its target is not known. Arm-PCR with iRepertoire HTBI primers amplified the CDR3 regions for these TCR beta libraries. Each CDR3 protein gets one entry after TCRdb re-called the multiplex PCR reads with MiXCR. The data hold about 560,000 distinct CDR3 sequences, with around 15% observed a single time. Noted time point: newly diagnosed GD, antithyroid drugs for less than 3 months. Researchers made the TCR library from RNA that was extracted from PBMCs. The data also belong to a second study, concerning T cells in Graves' hyperthyroidism and ophthalmopathy. Turning to that study: The primer set for the first-round RT-PCR of the TCR CDR3 was HTBI.

This specimen consisted of peripheral blood mononuclear cells (PBMCs), obtained at new diagnosis, from a patient treated with antithyroid drugs. The sequence came from a man younger than 35 with Graves disease. The V call is TRBV7-9, the J call TRBJ2-1, with TRBD2 matching 7 bases. The DNA of the CDR3 is TGTGCCAGCAGAGGACTAGACTCTGAGCAGTTCTTC. Residues: CASRGLDSEQFF.